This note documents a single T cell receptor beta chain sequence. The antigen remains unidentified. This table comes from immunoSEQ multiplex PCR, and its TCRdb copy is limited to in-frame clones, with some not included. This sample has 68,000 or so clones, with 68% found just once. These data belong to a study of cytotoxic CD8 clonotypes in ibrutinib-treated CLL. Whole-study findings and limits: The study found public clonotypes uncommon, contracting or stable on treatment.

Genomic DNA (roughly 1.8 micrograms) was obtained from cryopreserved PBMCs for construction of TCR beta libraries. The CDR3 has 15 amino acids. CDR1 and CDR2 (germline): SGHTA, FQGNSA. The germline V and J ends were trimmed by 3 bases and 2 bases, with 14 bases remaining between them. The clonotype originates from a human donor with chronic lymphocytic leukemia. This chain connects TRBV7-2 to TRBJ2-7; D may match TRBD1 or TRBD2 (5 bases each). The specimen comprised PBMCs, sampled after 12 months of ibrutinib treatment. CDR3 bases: TGTGCCAGCAGCTTGGAATGGGACGCAGCCTACGAGCAGTACTTC. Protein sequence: CASSLEWDAAYEQYF.